A single TCR beta chain is shown here with its context. The data stem from a study of T cell changes during pregnancy in multiple sclerosis. Profiling relied on immunoSEQ multiplex PCR, and the TCRdb table lists in-frame clones only, not all of them. The sample yields roughly 64,000 clones, approximately 96% seen once. The trim removed 6 bases at V and 0 bases at J, leaving 7 bases unmatched. Germline lookup yields CDR1 SEHNR and CDR2 FQNEAQ (reference sequence). This CDR3 is 15 amino acids long. The sequence came from a female donor with multiple sclerosis, enrolled in a pregnancy study. The specimen was CD8+ T cells from peripheral blood mononuclear cells, collected after pregnancy. The genes are TRBV7-9 and TRBJ2-7, with 8 bases fitting TRBD1. Written as DNA, the CDR3 is TGTGCCAGCAGTGGGGGACAGGACTACTCCTACGAGCAGTACTTC. Its translation: CASSGGQDYSYEQYF.